This T cell receptor beta chain was obtained from a study of T cell clones after liver transplantation (dated by TCRdb to 2018 to 2020). About the investigation overall: The samples were obtained from ITN030ST, a randomized trial that attempted immunosuppression withdrawal within 2 years after liver transplantation. After a pre-transplant mixed lymphocyte reaction, TCRbeta sequencing was used to pinpoint donor-reactive T cell clones, which were subsequently tracked in post-transplant blood. Third party-reactive TCRbeta sequences were also identified from pre-transplant MLRs to serve as an antigen-independent comparator for donor-reactive sequences. Three of the eight recipients were HCV-positive; the others were transplanted for non-autoimmune, non-viral indications. No induction therapy was given to the subjects, and standard immunosuppression was administered until randomization at 12-24 months post-transplant. Tolerance was defined as complete immunosuppression withdrawal for at least one year with no rise in liver enzymes beyond twice the upper limit of normal. Blood samples were collected pre-transplant, pre-randomization before withdrawal, and post-randomization after either complete withdrawal or failed withdrawal. The studied cohort comprised 8 liver transplant recipients, 3 classified as tolerant and 5 as non-tolerant. The research as a whole found: A significant post-transplant decrease in circulating donor-reactive CD4 TCRbeta sequences was observed in 5 of 8 subjects, irrespective of tolerance or HCV status. In a couple of subjects, low numbers of available donor cells limited the measurable donor-reactive repertoire. Conclusions were preliminary, limited by small, heterogeneous patient numbers and non-standardized post-transplant time points. When repertoire turnover was accounted for, significantly reduced detection of donor-reactive sequences was found in 7 of 8 subjects for CD4 and in 8 of 8 subjects for CD8. Because no allograft tissue specimens were available, donor-reactive T cells may have migrated into the graft instead of being deleted. Donor-reactive sequences decreased more than third party-reactive sequences, which suggests partial antigen-specific deletion that was not related to withdrawal success.

Unstimulated PBMCs, after thawing, were stained for CD3, CD4 and CD8 and then FACS-sorted into CD3+CD4+ and CD3+CD8+ populations. All 8 studied subjects were randomized to withdrawal of immunosuppression. The Qiagen DNeasy Blood and Tissue Kit was used for isolation of genomic DNA. V is pared back by 6 bases and J by 7 bases, with 25 bases lying between the germline termini. Reading from cysteine to phenylalanine, the CDR3 counts 16 amino acids. The only DNA kept is the CDR3, 48 bases in frame from the first base. CDR1 and CDR2 (MDHEN, SYDVKM) derive from the germline V gene. With regard to this clone: The antigen it binds to is not known. Base qualities are not provided; no much larger clone lies one nucleotide away.

Frozen genomic DNA underwent high-throughput TCRbeta CDR3 sequencing by immunoSEQ, including PCR amplification, mapping, bias correction and internal controls. In the paper's pipeline: Only productive rearrangements were retained, and each unique TCRbeta sequence was defined by its CDR3 nucleotide sequence together with its V and J gene. For classification of a sequence as donor-reactive, at least 5-fold expansion in CFSE-low cells relative to unstimulated pre-transplant cells and a frequency of at least 0.01% were required. Minimum frequency thresholds were set for each subject on the basis of the unstimulated sample with the lowest template count, so that a detection power of at least 90% was ensured. Jensen-Shannon divergence between the top 1000 TCRbeta sequences post- versus pre-transplant served as the measure of repertoire turnover. Two-sided Fisher's exact tests were used to test for changes in the detection of donor-reactive sequences. This immuneACCESS table, as held by TCRdb, lists in-frame sequences with V and J called but not all clones. Of the missing ones, under half trace to an unresolved V gene in checked studies; the others have no known cause. Clone size and the V and J calls come from that table; the DNA yielded D and trimming. The table for this sample lists roughly 53,000 clones; 70% to 75% of them were counted only once. The ten largest clones capture about 9.7% of the sample.

Source: CD4+ T cells from blood, taken at the 22-month timepoint. The sequence came from a human patient who received a liver transplant. In patients who had a transplant, some T cells may come from the graft donor. The sequence joins TRBV28 to TRBJ2-7; the D gene may be TRBD1 or TRBD2, since each aligns over 6 bases. The CDR3 sequence is CASRNPQGGKVQEQYF. DNA sequence: TGTGCCAGCAGAAACCCACAGGGAGGTAAAGTTCAGGAGCAGTACTTC.